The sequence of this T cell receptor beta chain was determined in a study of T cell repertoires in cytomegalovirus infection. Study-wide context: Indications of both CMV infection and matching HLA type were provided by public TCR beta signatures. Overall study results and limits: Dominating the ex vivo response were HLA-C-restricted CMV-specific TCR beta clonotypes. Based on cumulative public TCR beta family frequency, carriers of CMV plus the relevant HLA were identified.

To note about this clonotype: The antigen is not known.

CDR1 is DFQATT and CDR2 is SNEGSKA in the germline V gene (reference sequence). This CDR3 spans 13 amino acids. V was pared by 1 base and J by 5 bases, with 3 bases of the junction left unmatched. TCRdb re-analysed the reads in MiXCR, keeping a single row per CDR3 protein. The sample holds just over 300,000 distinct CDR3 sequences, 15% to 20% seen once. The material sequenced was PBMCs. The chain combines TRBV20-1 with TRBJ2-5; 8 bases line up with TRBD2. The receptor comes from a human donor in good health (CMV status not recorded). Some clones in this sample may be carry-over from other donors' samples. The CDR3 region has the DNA TGCAGTGCTAGAGGAGCGGGGGTGGAGACCCAGTACTTC. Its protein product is CSARGAGVETQYF.